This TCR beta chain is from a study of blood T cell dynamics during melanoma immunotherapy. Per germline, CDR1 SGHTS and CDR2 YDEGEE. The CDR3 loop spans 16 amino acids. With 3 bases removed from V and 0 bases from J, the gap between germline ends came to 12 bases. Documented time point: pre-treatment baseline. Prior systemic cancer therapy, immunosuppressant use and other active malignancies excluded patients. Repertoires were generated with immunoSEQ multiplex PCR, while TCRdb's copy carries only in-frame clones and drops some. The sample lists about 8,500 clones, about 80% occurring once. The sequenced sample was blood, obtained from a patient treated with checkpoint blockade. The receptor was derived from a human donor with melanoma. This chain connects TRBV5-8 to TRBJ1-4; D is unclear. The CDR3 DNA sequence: TGTGCCAGCAGCTCCGAACGGGGAGCAACTAATGAAAAACTGTTTTTT. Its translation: CASSSERGATNEKLFF.